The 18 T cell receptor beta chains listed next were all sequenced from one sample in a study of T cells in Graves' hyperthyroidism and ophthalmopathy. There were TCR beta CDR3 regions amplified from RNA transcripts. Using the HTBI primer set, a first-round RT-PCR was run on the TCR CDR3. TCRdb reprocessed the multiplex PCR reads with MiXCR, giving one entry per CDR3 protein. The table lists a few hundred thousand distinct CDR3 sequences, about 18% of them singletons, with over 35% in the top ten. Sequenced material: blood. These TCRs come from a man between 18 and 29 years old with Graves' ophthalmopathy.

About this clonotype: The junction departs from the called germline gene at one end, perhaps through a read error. The CDR3 spells CASSTWDRVNTEAFF. The CDR3 DNA reads as TGCGCCAGCAGCACCTGGGACAGAGTGAACACTGAAGCTTTCTTT. V is TRBV2 and J is TRBJ1-1; 7 bases agree with TRBD1. Germline-derived CDR1 and CDR2 are SNHLY and FYNNEI. The CDR3 runs 15 residues.

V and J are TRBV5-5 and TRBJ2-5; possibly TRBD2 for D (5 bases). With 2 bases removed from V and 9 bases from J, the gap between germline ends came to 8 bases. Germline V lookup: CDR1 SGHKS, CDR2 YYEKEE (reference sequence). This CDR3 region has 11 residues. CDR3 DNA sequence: TGTGCCAGCAGCTTCGGGAAGGCCCAGTACTTC. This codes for CASSFGKAQYF.

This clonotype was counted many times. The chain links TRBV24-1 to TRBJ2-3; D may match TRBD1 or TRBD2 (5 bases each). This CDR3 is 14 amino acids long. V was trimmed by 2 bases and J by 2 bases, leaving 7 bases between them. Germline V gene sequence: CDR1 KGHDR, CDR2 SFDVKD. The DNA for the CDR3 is TGTGCCACCAGTGATTCCGGGACCACAGATACGCAGTATTTT. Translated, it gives CATSDSGTTDTQYF.

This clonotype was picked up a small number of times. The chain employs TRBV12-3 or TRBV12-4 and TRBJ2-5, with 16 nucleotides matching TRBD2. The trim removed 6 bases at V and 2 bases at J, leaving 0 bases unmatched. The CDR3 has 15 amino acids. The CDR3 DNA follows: TGTGCCAGCAGGGGACTAGCGGGGGGGCAAGAGACCCAGTACTTC. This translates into CASRGLAGGQETQYF.

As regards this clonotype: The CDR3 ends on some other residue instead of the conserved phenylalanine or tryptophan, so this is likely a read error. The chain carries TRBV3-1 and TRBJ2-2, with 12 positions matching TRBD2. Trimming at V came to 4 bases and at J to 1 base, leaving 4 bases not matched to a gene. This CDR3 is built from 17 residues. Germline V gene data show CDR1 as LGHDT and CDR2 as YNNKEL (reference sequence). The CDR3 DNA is TGTGCCAGCAGCCCCACTAGCGGGGGGCAGAACACCGGGGAGCTGTTTCTT. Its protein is CASSPTSGGQNTGELFL.

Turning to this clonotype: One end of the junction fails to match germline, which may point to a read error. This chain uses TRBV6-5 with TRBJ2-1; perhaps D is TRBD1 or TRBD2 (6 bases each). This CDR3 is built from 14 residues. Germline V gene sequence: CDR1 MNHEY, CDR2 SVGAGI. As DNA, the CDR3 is TGTGCCAGCAGTTACGAGGGGGGATACAATGAGCGGTTCTTC. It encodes CASSYEGGYNERFF.

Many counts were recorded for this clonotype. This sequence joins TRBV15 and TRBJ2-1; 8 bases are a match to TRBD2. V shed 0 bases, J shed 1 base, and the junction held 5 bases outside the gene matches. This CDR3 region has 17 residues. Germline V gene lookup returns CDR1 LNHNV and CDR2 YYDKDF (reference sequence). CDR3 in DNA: TGTGCCACCAGCAGAGATCGGGAGGGAGGGTCCTACAATGAGCAGTTCTTC. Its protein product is CATSRDREGGSYNEQFF.

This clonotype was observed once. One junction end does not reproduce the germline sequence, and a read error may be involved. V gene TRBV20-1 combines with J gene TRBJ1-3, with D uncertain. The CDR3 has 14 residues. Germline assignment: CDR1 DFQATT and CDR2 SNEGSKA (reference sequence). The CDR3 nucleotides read TGCAGTGCTAGAGATCGGGGTCCTGGAAGCACCATATATTTT. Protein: CSARDRGPGSTIYF.

The CDR3 sequence: CASSLDSLRVEAFF. CDR3 nucleotides: TGTGCCAGCAGCTTAGATTCCCTACGGGTTGAAGCTTTCTTT. This chain links TRBV7-8 with TRBJ1-1; D ambiguous. The CDR3 covers 14 residues. V lost 1 base and J 7 bases, leaving 13 bases between the germline ends. CDR1 and CDR2 from the germline V gene are SGHVS and FQNEAQ.

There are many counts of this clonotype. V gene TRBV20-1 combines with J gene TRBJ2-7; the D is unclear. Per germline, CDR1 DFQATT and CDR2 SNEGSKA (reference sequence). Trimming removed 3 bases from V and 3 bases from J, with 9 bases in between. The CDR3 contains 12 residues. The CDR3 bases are TGCAGTGCTAGTGGAATTAACTACGAGCAGTACTTC. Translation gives CSASGINYEQYF.

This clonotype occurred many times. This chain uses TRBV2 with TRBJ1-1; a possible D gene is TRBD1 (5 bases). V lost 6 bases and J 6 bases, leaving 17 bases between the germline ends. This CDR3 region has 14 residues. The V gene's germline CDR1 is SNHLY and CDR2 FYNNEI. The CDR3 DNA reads TGTGCCAGCAGCCCGTTCCGGGGCGCCGCTGAAGCTTTCTTT. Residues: CASSPFRGAAEAFF. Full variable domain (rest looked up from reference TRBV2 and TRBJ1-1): EPEVTQTPSHQVTQMGQEVILRCVPISNHLYFYWYRQILGQKVEFLVSFYNNEISEKSEIFDDQFSVERPDGSNFTLKIRSTKLEDSAMYFCASSPFRGAAEAFFGQGTRLTVV.

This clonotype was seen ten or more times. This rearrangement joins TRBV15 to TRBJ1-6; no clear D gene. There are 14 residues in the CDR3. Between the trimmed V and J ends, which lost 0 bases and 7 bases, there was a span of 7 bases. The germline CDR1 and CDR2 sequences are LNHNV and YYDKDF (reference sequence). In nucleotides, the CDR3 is TGTGCCACCAGCAGAGATCATACCAATTCACCCCTCCACTTT. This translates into CATSRDHTNSPLHF.

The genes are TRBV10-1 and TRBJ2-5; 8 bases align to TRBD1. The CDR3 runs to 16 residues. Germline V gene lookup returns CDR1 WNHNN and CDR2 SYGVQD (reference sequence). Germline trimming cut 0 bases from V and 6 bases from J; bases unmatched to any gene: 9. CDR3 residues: CASSESQDRGRKTQYF. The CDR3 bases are TGCGCCAGCAGTGAGTCGCAAGACAGGGGACGCAAGACCCAGTACTTC.

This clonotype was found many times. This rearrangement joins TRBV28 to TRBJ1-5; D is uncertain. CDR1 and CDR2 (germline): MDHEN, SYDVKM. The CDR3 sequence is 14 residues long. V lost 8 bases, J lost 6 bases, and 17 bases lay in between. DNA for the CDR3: TGTGCCAGCCTCACCCCCGGGTACGGTCAGCCCCAGCATTTT. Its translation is CASLTPGYGQPQHF.

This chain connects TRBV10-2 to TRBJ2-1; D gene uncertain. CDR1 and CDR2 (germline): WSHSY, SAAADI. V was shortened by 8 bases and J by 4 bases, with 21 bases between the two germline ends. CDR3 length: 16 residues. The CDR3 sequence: CASLDPLGPRYNEQFF. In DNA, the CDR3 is TGCGCCAGCTTAGACCCCTTAGGGCCCCGATACAATGAGCAGTTCTTC.

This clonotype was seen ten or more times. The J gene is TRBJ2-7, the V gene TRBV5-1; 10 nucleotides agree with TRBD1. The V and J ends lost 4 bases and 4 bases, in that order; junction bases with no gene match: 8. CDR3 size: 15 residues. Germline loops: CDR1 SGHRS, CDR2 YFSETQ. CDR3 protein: CASSQAPGQGYEQYF. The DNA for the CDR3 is TGCGCCAGCAGCCAAGCGCCGGGACAGGGGTACGAGCAGTACTTC.

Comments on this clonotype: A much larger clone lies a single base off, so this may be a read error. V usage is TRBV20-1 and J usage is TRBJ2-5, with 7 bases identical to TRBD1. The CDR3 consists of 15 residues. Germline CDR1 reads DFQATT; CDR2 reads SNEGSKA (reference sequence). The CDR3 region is CSARDWSTGQETRYF. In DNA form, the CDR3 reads TGCAGTGCTAGAGATTGGTCGACAGGGCAAGAGACCCGGTACTTC.

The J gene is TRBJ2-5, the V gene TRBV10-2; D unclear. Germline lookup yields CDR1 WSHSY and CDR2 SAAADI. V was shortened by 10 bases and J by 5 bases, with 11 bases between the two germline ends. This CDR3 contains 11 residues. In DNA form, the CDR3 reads TGCGCCACCAAAATTGGGGAGACCCAGTACTTC. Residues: CATKIGETQYF.